This T cell receptor (beta chain) comes out of a study of blood T cell repertoires in COVID-19. Study-level information: The study drew acute and convalescent COVID-19 samples from the United States, Italy and Spain. The analysed material was cDNA or gDNA that came from T cells, B-cell-depleted T cells, or PBMCs.

The CDR3 runs to 14 residues. Germline CDR1 reads MNHNY; CDR2 reads SVGAGI (reference sequence). Trimming removed 6 bases at V and 4 bases at J, with 15 bases between. In the original workflow: Researchers report that nucleated cell counts were estimated from reference gene primer amplification. Repertoires were generated with immunoSEQ multiplex PCR, while TCRdb's copy carries only in-frame clones and drops some. That table gives V, J and clone size, and the DNA gave D and trimming. The sample has tens of thousands of clones; approximately 80% are singletons. This sequence was found in a man in his forties or fifties with active or convalescent COVID-19. Input material: peripheral blood. The chain recombines TRBV6-6 with TRBJ1-1; the D is unclear. The CDR3 spells CASSLDTRGTEAFF. CDR3 DNA sequence: TGTGCCAGCAGCCTCGACACACGGGGCACTGAAGCTTTCTTT.